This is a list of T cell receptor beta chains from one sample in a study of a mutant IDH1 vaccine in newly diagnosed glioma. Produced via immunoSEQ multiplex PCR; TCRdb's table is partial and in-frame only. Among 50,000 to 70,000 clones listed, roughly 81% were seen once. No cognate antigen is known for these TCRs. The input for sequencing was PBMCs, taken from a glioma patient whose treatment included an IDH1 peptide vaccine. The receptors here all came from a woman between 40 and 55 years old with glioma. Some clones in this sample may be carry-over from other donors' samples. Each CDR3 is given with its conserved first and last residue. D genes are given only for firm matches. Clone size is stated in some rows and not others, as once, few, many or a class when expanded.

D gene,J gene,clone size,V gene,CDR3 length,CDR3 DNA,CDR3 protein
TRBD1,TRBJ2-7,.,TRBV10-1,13,TGCGCCAGCAGTGAGCTAAGACAGGGGGCGCAGTACTTC,CASSELRQGAQYF
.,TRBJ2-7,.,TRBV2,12,TGTGCCAGCAGCGATGGACGGTGGGAGCAGTACTTC,CASSDGRWEQYF
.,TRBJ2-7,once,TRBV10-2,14,TGCGCCAGCGCTTCTCAACGGGGGGCTAGCGAGCAGTACTTC,CASASQRGASEQYF
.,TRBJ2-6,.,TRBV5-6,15,TGTGCCAGCGTTGTGTCACAAAGTCGGGCCAACGTCCTGACTTTC,CASVVSQSRANVLTF
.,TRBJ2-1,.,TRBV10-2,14,TGCGCCAGCACCCCCTCCTCAGGCCGCAATGAGCAGTTCTTC,CASTPSSGRNEQFF
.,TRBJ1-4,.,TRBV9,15,TGTGCCAGCAGCGTAGTTAGTCGGGGAGTTGAAAAACTGTTTTTT,CASSVVSRGVEKLFF
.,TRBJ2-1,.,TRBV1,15,TGCACCAGCAACCCCCCCGCTAGCTCCTACAATGAGCAGTTCTTC,CTSNPPASSYNEQFF
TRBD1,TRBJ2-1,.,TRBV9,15,TGTGCCAGCAGCCCAACAGGGGGCTTCTACAATGAGCAGTTCTTC,CASSPTGGFYNEQFF
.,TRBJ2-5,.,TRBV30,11,TGTGCCTGGAGTGTGCAAGAGACCCAGTACTTC,CAWSVQETQYF
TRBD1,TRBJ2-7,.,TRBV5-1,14,TGCGCCAGCAGCCCGGGACAGGGGGCGAGAGAGCAGTACTTC,CASSPGQGAREQYF
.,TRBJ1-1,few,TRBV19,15,TGTGCCAGTAGTACCCCGTGGAGGGGAAACACTGAAGCTTTCTTT,CASSTPWRGNTEAFF
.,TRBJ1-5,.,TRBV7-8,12,TGTGCCAGCAGCTTGTGGGATCAGCCCCAGCATTTT,CASSLWDQPQHF
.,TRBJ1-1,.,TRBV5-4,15,TGTGCCAGCAGCTTATCAGGCCATTTGAACACTGAAGCTTTCTTT,CASSLSGHLNTEAFF
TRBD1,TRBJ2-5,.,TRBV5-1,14,TGCGCCAGCAGCCCGGGGACAGGCAGAGAGACCCAGTACTTC,CASSPGTGRETQYF
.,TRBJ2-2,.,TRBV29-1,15,TGCAGCGTTGGCCCCTCGGGACTGCCAGCCGGGGAGCTGTTTTTT,CSVGPSGLPAGELFF
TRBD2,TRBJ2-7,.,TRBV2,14,TGTGCCAGCAGTGTGGGGGGGATCTCCTACGAGCAGTACTTC,CASSVGGISYEQYF
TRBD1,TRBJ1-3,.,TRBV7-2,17,TGTGCCAGCAGCCCCCGGGACAGGGTATTCTCTGGAAACACCATATATTTT,CASSPRDRVFSGNTIYF
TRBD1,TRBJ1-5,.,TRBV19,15,TGTGCCAGTAGTCCCCGACAGGGGGCAGATCAGCCCCAGCATTTT,CASSPRQGADQPQHF
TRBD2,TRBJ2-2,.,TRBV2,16,TGTGCCAGCAGTCCCACTAGCGGGGAAATCACCGGGGAGCTGTTTTTT,CASSPTSGEITGELFF
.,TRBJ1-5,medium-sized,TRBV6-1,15,TGTGCCAGCAGTGGGAGGTCCGGGCTCAATCAGCCCCAGCATTTT,CASSGRSGLNQPQHF
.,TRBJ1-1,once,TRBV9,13,TGTGCCAGCAGCGTAGTTCCGTATCAGGTGGCTTTCTTT,CASSVVPYQVAFF
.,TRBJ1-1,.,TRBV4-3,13,TGCGCCAGCAGCCTGGGGTGGAACACTGAAGCTTTCTTT,CASSLGWNTEAFF
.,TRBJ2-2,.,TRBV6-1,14,TGTGCCAGCAGTGGACTAGTGGTAGCCGGGGAGCTGTTTTTT,CASSGLVVAGELFF
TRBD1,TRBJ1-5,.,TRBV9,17,TGTGCCAGCAGCGCTGCAGGGGGACCTATTAGCAATCAGCCCCAGCATTTT,CASSAAGGPISNQPQHF
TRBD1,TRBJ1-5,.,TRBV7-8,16,TGTGCCAGCAGCTTAGCCCAGGACAGGGGTAGTCAGCCCCAGCATTTT,CASSLAQDRGSQPQHF
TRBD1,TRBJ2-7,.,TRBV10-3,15,TGTGCCATCAGTAGCATTAGGGACAGAACCTACGAGCAGTACTTC,CAISSIRDRTYEQYF
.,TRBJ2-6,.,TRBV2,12,TGTGCCAGCGGTCAGGGGGCCAACGTCCTGACTTTC,CASGQGANVLTF
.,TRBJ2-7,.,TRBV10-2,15,TGCGCCAGCAGTGTAAGGCGGGGGCGTTCCTACGAGCAGTACTTC,CASSVRRGRSYEQYF
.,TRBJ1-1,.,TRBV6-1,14,TGTGCCAGCAGTAGGCTGACAGCGAACACTGAAGCTTTCTTT,CASSRLTANTEAFF
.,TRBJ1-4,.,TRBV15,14,TGTGCCACCAGTCGTCGGGACGGCAAGTGGAAACTGTTTTTT,CATSRRDGKWKLFF
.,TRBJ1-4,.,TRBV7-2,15,TGTGCCAGCAGCTTAGCGCCGGGCCCGGGAGAAAAACTGTTTTTT,CASSLAPGPGEKLFF
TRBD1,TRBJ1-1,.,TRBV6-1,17,TGTGCCAGCAGTGAAAACGCAGGGGGCTCTGGGAACACTGAAGCTTTCTTT,CASSENAGGSGNTEAFF
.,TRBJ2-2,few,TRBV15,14,TGTGCCACTTCGACCACGAGTAGGACCGGGGAGCTGTTTTTT,CATSTTSRTGELFF
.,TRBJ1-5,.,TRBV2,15,TGTGCCAGCAGTGAAGTAGGACGGCAAAATCAGCCCCAGCATTTT,CASSEVGRQNQPQHF
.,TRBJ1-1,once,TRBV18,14,TGTGCCAGCTCACAGGAGACGTTGGGCACTGAAGCTTTCTTT,CASSQETLGTEAFF
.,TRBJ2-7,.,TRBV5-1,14,TGCGCCAGCAGCCTCCGACCCGGGGCGTACGAGCAGTACTTC,CASSLRPGAYEQYF
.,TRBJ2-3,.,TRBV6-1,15,TGTGCCAGCAGATCCGGGACTGCTAGCACAGATACGCAGTATTTT,CASRSGTASTDTQYF
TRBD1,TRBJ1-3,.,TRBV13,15,TGTGCCAGCAGTACAGGGGGCTTAAGGGGAAACACCATATATTTT,CASSTGGLRGNTIYF
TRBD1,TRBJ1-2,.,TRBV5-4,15,TGTGCCAGCAGCTTGGTCGGGACAGGGAAACATGGCTACACCTTC,CASSLVGTGKHGYTF
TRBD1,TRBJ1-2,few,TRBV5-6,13,TGTGCCAGCAGCCCGACAGGGTTCTATGGCTACACCTTC,CASSPTGFYGYTF
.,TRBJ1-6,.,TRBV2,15,TGTGCCAGCAGTGAGTGGCAGGGTAATAATTCACCCCTCCACTTT,CASSEWQGNNSPLHF
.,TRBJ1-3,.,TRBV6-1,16,TGTGCCAGCAGTGAAATCGACGGGGGCTCTGGAAACACCATATATTTT,CASSEIDGGSGNTIYF
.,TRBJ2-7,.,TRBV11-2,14,TGTGCCAGCAGCTTAGGTCTGACCTACAACGAGCAGTACTTC,CASSLGLTYNEQYF
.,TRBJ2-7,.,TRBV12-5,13,TGTGCTAGTGATACTGTGAGCTCCTACGAGCAGTACTTC,CASDTVSSYEQYF
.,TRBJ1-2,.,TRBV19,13,TGTGCCAGCGGGAGGGTACCTAACTATGGCTACACCTTC,CASGRVPNYGYTF
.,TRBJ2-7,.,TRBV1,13,TGCACCAGCAGCCCCAGGGCCCCCTACGAGCAGTACTTC,CTSSPRAPYEQYF
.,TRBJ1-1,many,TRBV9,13,TGTGCCAGCAGCGCCCCTGTTGGCCGCGAAGCTTTCTTT,CASSAPVGREAFF
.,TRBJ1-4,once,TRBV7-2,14,TGTGCCAGCAGCGTGGGGGGGCGCAGTGAAAAACTGTTTTTT,CASSVGGRSEKLFF
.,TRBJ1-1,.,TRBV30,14,TGTGCCTGGACCGGATCTAGAGGGGGGGCCAATGCTTTCTTT,CAWTGSRGGANAFF
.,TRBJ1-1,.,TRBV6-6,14,TGTGCCAGCAGTGACAGAGCCATGAACACTGAAGCTTTCTTT,CASSDRAMNTEAFF